The clone carrying this T cell receptor beta chain was detected ten times or more. Antigen unknown. These data belong to a study of neurological immune-mediated disorders. General study points: The greatest degree of TCR clonal expansion was observed in HTLV-1-associated myelopathy, with the lowest in multiple sclerosis, below that of healthy controls.

The unsorted libraries originated from 2 million PBMCs that had been stored at -80 C. V was pared by 2 bases and J by 2 bases, with 9 bases of the junction left unmatched. The CDR3 runs to 16 residues. Germline CDR1 DFQATT, CDR2 SNEGSKA (reference sequence). The cDNA came from 5'RACE with 10-nucleotide random UMIs. TCRdb itself ran the 5' RACE reads through MiXCR, one entry per CDR3 protein. The data contain roughly 25,000 distinct CDR3 sequences, more than 6% of them singletons. The chain has TRBV20-1 and TRBJ2-1; TRBD2 matches at 7 bases. Sequenced sample: PBMCs. This TCR was recovered from a woman aged 40 to 55 in good health. The CDR3 sequence: CSARRLERDPYNEQFF. The CDR3 DNA follows: TGCAGTGCTAGACGTTTGGAGCGGGACCCCTACAATGAGCAGTTCTTC.